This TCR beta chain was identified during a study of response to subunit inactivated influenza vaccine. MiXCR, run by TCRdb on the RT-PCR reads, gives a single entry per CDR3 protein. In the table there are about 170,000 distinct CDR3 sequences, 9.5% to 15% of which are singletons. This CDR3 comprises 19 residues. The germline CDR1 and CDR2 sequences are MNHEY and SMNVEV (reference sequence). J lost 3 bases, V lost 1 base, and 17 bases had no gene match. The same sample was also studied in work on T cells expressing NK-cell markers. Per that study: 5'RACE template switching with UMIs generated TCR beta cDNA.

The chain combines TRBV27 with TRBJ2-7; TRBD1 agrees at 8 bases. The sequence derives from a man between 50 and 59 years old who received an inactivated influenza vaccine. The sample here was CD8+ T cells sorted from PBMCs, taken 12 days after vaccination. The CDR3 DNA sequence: TGTGCCAGCAGTTTATTGAGGGGGGCAGGGGGCGCGGGGTACTACGAGCAGTACTTC. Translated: CASSLLRGAGGAGYYEQYF.